The next 12 T cell receptor beta chains were all read from a single sample in a study of CD8 T cells in ankylosing spondylitis. TCRdb independently ran MiXCR on the 5' RACE reads; one entry per CDR3 protein. Of about 320,000 distinct CDR3 sequences in the sample, roughly 10% were seen once. What was sequenced was blood, either unsorted or a sorted T cell fraction (not recorded which). These receptors were obtained from a female donor with ankylosing spondylitis or in good health (not recorded which).

This clonotype showed up just a few times. With a much larger clone just one base away, this may be a read error. The gene calls are TRBV7-9 and TRBJ2-1; 9 bases are shared with TRBD2. Per the germline V gene, CDR1 is SEHNR and CDR2 is FQNEAQ (reference sequence). Trimming removed 4 bases from V and 2 bases from J; junction bases left unmatched: 3. This CDR3 contains 15 residues. For the CDR3, the DNA is TGTGCCAGCAGCTCTAGCGGGAACGCCTACAATGAGCAGTTCTTC. It yields the protein CASSSSGNAYNEQFF.

This clonotype was counted ten times or more. CDR3 sequence: CASSGGTSGYEQYF. The CDR3 nucleotides read TGCGCCAGCAGCGGGGGGACTAGCGGCTACGAGCAGTACTTC. The chain uses TRBV5-1 and TRBJ2-7, with 11 positions matching TRBD2. This CDR3 has 14 residues. The germline V gene has CDR1 SGHRS and CDR2 YFSETQ. The J segment lost 3 bases and the V segment lost 4 bases, leaving 3 bases of the junction unmatched.

This clonotype was detected only a few times. The rearrangement joins TRBV5-5 to TRBJ1-1; D call uncertain. This CDR3 spans 14 amino acids. V gave up 0 bases and J gave up 1 base, with 7 bases separating them. Per the germline V gene, CDR1 is SGHKS and CDR2 is YYEKEE (reference sequence). The CDR3 nucleotides are TGTGCCAGCAGCTTGGACAGCTGGAACACTGAAGCTTTCTTT. It encodes CASSLDSWNTEAFF.

In this sample, this clonotype turned up many times. The V call is TRBV7-6, the J call TRBJ2-1; 8 bases map to TRBD1. CDR3 length: 15 residues. The V and J ends lost 5 bases and 8 bases, in that order; junction bases with no gene match: 11. In germline, CDR1 is SGHVS, CDR2 FNYEAQ. CDR3 in DNA: TGTGCCAGCAGCGCGACCGGGACAGGTATCGATGAGCAGTTCTTC. Its protein is CASSATGTGIDEQFF. The full variable domain, completed using reference TRBV7-6 and TRBJ2-1, is GAGVSQSPRYKVTKRGQDVALRCDPISGHVSLYWYRQALGQGPEFLTYFNYEAQQDKSGLPNDRFSAERPEGSISTLTIQRTEQRDSAMYRCASSATGTGIDEQFFGPGTRLTVL.

V usage is TRBV10-3 and J usage is TRBJ2-1; 9 nucleotides align to TRBD2. This CDR3 has 17 amino acids. The germline CDR1 and CDR2 sequences are ENHRY and SYGVKD. V lost 3 bases to trimming and J lost 6 bases; unmatched junction nucleotides: 12. The CDR3 region has the DNA TGTGCCATCAGTGAAGGTCTAGCGGGACGAGACACCAATGAGCAGTTCTTC. Translation: CAISEGLAGRDTNEQFF.

This clonotype was seen repeatedly, ten times or more. This chain uses TRBV11-2 with TRBJ1-1; D uncertain. The CDR3 runs to 13 residues. CDR1 is SGHAT, CDR2 FQNNGV, per germline. The V end lost 0 bases, the J end lost 1 base, and 3 bases lay between the germline ends. The CDR3 DNA reads as TGTGCCAGCAGCTTAGATCCGAACACTGAAGCTTTCTTT. The encoded protein is CASSLDPNTEAFF.

This clonotype showed up many times. The chain combines TRBV11-2 with TRBJ2-7; D not resolved. V lost 0 bases, J lost 0 bases, and 15 bases lay in between. Looked up from germline, CDR1 is SGHAT and CDR2 is FQNNGV. The CDR3 runs 17 residues. The CDR3 loop reads CASSLDRPEYFSYEQYF. Here the CDR3 DNA reads TGTGCCAGCAGCTTAGATCGACCAGAGTACTTCTCCTACGAGCAGTACTTC.

The chain joins TRBV20-1 to TRBJ2-5; TRBD2 agrees at 8 bases. From germline, CDR1 is DFQATT and CDR2 SNEGSKA (reference sequence). With 3 bases clipped from V and 2 bases from J, the junction kept 8 bases outside the gene matches. This CDR3 is 15 amino acids long. The CDR3 DNA is TGCAGTGCTAGTCCGCTAGCGGGCGAGCAAGAGACCCAGTACTTC. Protein: CSASPLAGEQETQYF.

This clonotype was seen a handful of times. J is TRBJ2-7 and V is TRBV4-3; D could derive from TRBD1 or TRBD2 (5 bases each). Trimming took off 0 bases at V and 5 bases at J, with 11 bases between the two ends. CDR1 is LGHNA, CDR2 YSLEER, per germline. The CDR3 is made up of 14 amino acids. The CDR3 DNA is TGCGCCAGCAGCCAAGACGGTCGAGGGGACGAGCAGTACTTC. Protein product: CASSQDGRGDEQYF.

In this sample, this clonotype turned up many times. The rearrangement uses TRBV20-1 and TRBJ1-6; TRBD1 agrees at 11 bases. Per germline, CDR1 DFQATT and CDR2 SNEGSKA (reference sequence). This CDR3 is 12 amino acids long. The junction had 2 bases not matched to a gene; V was cut back by 8 bases and J by 8 bases. The CDR3 DNA reads as TGCAGTACGGGACAGGGGGATTCACCCCTCCACTTT. The encoded protein is CSTGQGDSPLHF.

The rearrangement uses TRBV11-2 and TRBJ2-3; the match to TRBD2 covers 8 bases. The CDR3 covers 16 residues. Unmatched junction bases numbered 7, after V lost 3 bases and J lost 2 bases. Germline V gene sequence: CDR1 SGHAT, CDR2 FQNNGV. CDR3 DNA: TGTGCCAGCAGCTTCTTAGCGGGGAGTTACACAGATACGCAGTATTTT. This codes for CASSFLAGSYTDTQYF.

J is TRBJ2-7 and V is TRBV9, with 8 bases that match TRBD1. The length of the CDR3 is 15 residues. Trimming took 0 bases from V and 5 from J; bases not matched to a gene: 7. Germline-derived CDR1 and CDR2 are SGDLS and YYNGEE. CDR3 DNA: TGTGCCAGCAGCGTAGAAGGCAGGGGGCAGGACGAGCAGTACTTC. Translation gives CASSVEGRGQDEQYF.